This entry describes one TCR beta chain. This sample stems from a study of regulatory T cells in long-lasting Graves disease. This CDR3 spans 14 amino acids. The germline CDR1 and CDR2 sequences are MNHEY and SMNVEV (reference sequence). Trimming shortened V by 8 bases and J by 8 bases, and 18 bases separated the two germline ends. The authors built TCR beta libraries using iRepertoire HTBI primers and Arm-PCR of CDR3 regions. TCRdb re-derived calls from the multiplex PCR reads in MiXCR, one entry per CDR3 protein. The sample shows some 560,000 distinct CDR3 sequences, 15% to 20% of them seen only once. Time point of the sample: newly diagnosed GD, antithyroid drugs for less than 3 months. Construction of the TCR library relied on RNA isolated from PBMCs. These records were also assigned to another study, of T cells in Graves' hyperthyroidism and ophthalmopathy. That study adds: Used for diagnoses were clinical symptoms, serum thyroxine and TRAb, thyroid ultrasound and orbital computed tomography.

Sample: peripheral blood mononuclear cells (PBMCs), taken at new diagnosis, from a patient treated with antithyroid drugs. The source is a woman aged 35-60 years with Graves disease. The J gene is TRBJ1-4, the V gene TRBV27; D may be TRBD1 (5 bases). The CDR3 region has the DNA TGTGCCAGCGGGGGGTCCGACGTCGGGGAAAAACTGTTTTTT. As protein: CASGGSDVGEKLFF.